This TCR beta chain was observed in a study of OX40 agonist ivuxolimab in advanced cancers. About the study: Given to patients was ivuxolimab, an agonistic anti-OX40 (CD134) antibody.

Details on this clone: No antigen is known for it.

Points from the study as a whole: At 0.1 to 3.0 mg/kg and by week 6, clonal expansion occurred in CD4+ and CD8+ blood T cells.

Clones were sequenced by immunoSEQ multiplex PCR, and TCRdb holds only the in-frame ones, with some missing. The table lists about 110,000 clones, 90% of them singletons, with 0.45% to 0.5% in the top ten. The germline V and J ends were trimmed by 3 bases and 7 bases, with 17 bases remaining between them. The CDR3 runs to 14 residues. Per germline, CDR1 GTSNPN and CDR2 SVGIG (reference sequence). The receptor comes from an adult with an advanced solid tumor such as melanoma, head and neck, liver or kidney cancer. Sequenced material: CD4+ or CD8+ T cells sorted from blood, taken in a trial of the OX40 agonist ivuxolimab. J is TRBJ2-3 and V is TRBV30; D possibly corresponds to TRBD1 (5 bases). CDR3 DNA sequence: TGTGCCTGGAGGGGTGACAGCAGCCGGAATACGCAGTATTTT. Translating it yields CAWRGDSSRNTQYF. Supplemented by reference TRBV30 and TRBJ2-3, the full variable domain reads SQTIHQWPATLVQPVGSPLSLECTVEGTSNPNLYWYRQAAGRGLQLLFYSVGIGQISSEVPQNLSASRPQDRQFILSSKKLLLSDSGFYLCAWRGDSSRNTQYFGPGTRLTVL.